Sequencing of this T cell receptor (beta chain) was carried out in a study of blood T cell repertoires in COVID-19. Whole-study context: The cDNA or gDNA used as material had been derived from T cells, B-cell-depleted T cells, or PBMCs.

Which cohort a participant joined came from the clinical history participants gave. In Cohort 3, a recovered donor had either two negative PCRs, clearance, or symptom resolution. Unmatched junction bases numbered 7, after V lost 7 bases and J lost 4 bases. CDR3 size: 14 residues. Per the germline V gene, CDR1 is SQVTM and CDR2 is ANQGSEA. Libraries were prepared by immunoSEQ multiplex PCR; TCRdb keeps only in-frame clonotypes and omits some of them. Seen here are about 100,000 clones, just over 85% observed once, and the top ten hold less than 3.5%. Input material: PBMCs or T cells enriched from blood (not recorded which). The chain couples TRBV29-1 to TRBJ1-3, with TRBD1 identical over 10 bases. The sequence was collected from a woman aged 45-60 years who had recovered from COVID-19. CDR3 loop: CSGGDRGVGNTIYF. CDR3 bases: TGCAGCGGGGGGGACAGGGGCGTCGGAAACACCATATATTTT.